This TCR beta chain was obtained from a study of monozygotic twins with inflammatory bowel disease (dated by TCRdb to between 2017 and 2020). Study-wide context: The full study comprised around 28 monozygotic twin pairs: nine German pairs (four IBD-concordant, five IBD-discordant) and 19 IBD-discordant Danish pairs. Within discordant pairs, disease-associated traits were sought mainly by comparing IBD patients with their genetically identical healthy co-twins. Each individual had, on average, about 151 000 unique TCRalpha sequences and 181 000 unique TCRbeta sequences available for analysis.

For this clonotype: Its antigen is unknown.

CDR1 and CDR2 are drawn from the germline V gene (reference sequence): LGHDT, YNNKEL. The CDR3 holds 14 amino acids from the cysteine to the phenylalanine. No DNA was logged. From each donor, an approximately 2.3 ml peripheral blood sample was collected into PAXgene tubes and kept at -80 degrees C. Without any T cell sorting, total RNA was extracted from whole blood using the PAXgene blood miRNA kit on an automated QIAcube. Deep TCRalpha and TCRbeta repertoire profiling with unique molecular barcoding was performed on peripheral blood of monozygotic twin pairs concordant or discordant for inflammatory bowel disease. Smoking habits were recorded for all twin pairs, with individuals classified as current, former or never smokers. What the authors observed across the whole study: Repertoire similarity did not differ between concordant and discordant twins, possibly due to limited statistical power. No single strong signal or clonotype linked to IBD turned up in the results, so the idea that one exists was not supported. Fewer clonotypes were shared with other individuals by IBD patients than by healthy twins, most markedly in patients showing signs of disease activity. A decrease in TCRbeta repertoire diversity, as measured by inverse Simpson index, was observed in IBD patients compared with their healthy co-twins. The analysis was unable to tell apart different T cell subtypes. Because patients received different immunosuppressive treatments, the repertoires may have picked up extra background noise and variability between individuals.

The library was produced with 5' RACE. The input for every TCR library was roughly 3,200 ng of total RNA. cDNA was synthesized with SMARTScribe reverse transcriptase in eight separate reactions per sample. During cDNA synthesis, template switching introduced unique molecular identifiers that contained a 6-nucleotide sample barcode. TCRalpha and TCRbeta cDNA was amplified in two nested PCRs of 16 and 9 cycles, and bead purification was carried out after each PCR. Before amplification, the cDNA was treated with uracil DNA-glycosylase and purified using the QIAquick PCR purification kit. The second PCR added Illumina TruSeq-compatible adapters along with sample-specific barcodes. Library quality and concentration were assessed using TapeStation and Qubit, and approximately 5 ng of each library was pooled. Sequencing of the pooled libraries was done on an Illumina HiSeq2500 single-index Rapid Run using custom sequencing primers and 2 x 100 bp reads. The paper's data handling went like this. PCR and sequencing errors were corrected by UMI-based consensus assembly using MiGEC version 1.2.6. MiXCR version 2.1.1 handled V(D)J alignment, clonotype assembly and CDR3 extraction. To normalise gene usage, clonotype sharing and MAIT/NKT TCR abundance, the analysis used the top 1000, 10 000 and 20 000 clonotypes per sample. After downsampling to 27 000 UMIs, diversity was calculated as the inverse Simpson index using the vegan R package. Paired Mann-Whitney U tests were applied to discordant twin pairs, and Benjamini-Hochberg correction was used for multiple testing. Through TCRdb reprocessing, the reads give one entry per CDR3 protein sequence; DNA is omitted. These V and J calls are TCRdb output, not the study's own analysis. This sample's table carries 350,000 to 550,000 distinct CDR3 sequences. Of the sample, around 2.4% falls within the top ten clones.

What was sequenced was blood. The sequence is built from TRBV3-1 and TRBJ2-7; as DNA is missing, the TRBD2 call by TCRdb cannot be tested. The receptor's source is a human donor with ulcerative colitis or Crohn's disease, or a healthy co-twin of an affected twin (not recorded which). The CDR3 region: CASSQLAGVYEQYF.